This entry is about one TCR beta chain. No antigen is known for it. No much larger clone exists at a distance of one base, and base qualities are not known. Samples from volunteer blood donors who had recovered from COVID-19 were contributed by a second Seattle source. Whole blood was collected in K2EDTA tubes by collaborating institutions according to the institutions' own protocols. Collaborator samples were shipped for TCRbeta analysis as frozen whole blood, isolated PBMCs, or DNA extracted from either sample type. These data belong to a study of blood T cell repertoires in COVID-19 (dated by TCRdb to about 2020). At the level of the whole study: Samples from collaborators originated in the United States, Italy and Spain and spanned both the acute and convalescent phases of COVID-19. The material from the prospective study consisted of cDNA or gDNA derived from T cells, B-cell-depleted T cells, or PBMCs. Subjects who had been exposed to COVID-19, were actively infected with it, or had recovered from it provided the deeply sampled blood TCRbeta repertoires that made up the dataset. The repertoires were released in a freely available public database meant as a resource for research on the immune response to SARS-CoV-2. The samples were drawn from two sources: the first 160 participants of the ongoing ImmuneRACE study, and 1,000 to 1,500 subjects contributed by 6 global collaborators. Nearly every sample came with metadata listing a de-identified subject ID, COVID-19 status, age in years and sex. Where available, HLA class I and class II types were obtained from metadata supplied by the sample provider rather than from assay-based typing. Overall study results and their limits: The amount of clinical and demographic metadata varied by source and participant and was provided uncurated.

TCRbeta CDR3 regions were amplified from genomic DNA by means of the immunoSEQ Assay, a bias-controlled multiplex PCR. In the source study's methods: The number of nucleated cells in each sample was estimated from the amplification of reference gene primers within the assay. To quantify the absolute abundance of each unique TCRbeta CDR3 rearrangement, sequence reads were collapsed and filtered. For each sample, productive Simpson clonality was calculated as the square root of Simpson's diversity index over productive rearrangements. TCRdb stores this immuneACCESS table with in-frame sequences only. Part of the clones is absent; in the studies checked, under half of the shortfall reflects unresolved V genes, and no reason is known for the rest. That table furnishes V, J and clone size, whereas the DNA furnished D and trimming. This sample is represented by 240,000 or so clones; about 90% of them were singletons. Jointly, the top ten make up about 3% of the sample.

The clonotype originates from a woman between 25 and 40 years old who had recovered from COVID-19. The specimen was peripheral blood.

Here is the DNA: TGTGCCAGCAGCCCGACACACCCCTGGGGGGGCCAGGGCACAGATACGCAGTATTTT. The resulting protein is CASSPTHPWGGQGTDTQYF. Recombination linked TRBV3-1 (or the pseudogene TRBV3-2) to TRBJ2-3, and TRBD2 may be the D gene, going by 7 matching bases. At the junction V is shortened by 4 bases and J by 1 base, with 24 bases in between. As encoded in the germline V gene (reference sequence), CDR1 is LGHDT while CDR2 is YNNKEL. The CDR3 runs 19 residues from the cysteine to the phenylalanine. The kept DNA is CDR3 alone, 57 bases in frame from the first base.